This record looks at one T cell receptor (beta chain) sequence and its context. Its antigen remains unknown. The data stem from a study of shared clonotypes between healthy human individuals. Broader study findings: Relative to clonotypes present in all four donors, those not shared had lower generation probabilities. With a few donors compared, roughly 5% of naive CD4 clonotypes were shared.

Measured with immunoSEQ multiplex PCR; TCRdb has only the in-frame clones, and not every one. The sample has some 1 million clones, around four fifths seen once. The V gene's germline CDR1 is SGHRS and CDR2 YFSETQ. This CDR3 has 13 residues. Trimming left V 1 base short and J 11 bases short, with 10 bases between. Sequenced sample: memory CD4+ T cells sorted from blood. The subset is: CD45RA-negative fraction. J is TRBJ1-6 and V is TRBV5-1; D gene uncertain. The TCR sequence derives from a man between 18 and 35 years old in good health. The CDR3 DNA is TGCGCCAGCAGCTTGACGGGGATTCCACCCCTCCACTTT. Its protein is CASSLTGIPPLHF. The whole variable domain, remainder taken from reference TRBV5-1 and TRBJ1-6, is KAGVTQTPRYLIKTRGQQVTLSCSPISGHRSVSWYQQTPGQGLQFLFEYFSETQRNKGNFPGRFSGRQFSNSRSEMNVSTLELGDSALYLCASSLTGIPPLHFGNGTRLTVT.